The 20 T cell receptor beta chains presented below share a single source sample, sequenced in a study of blood T cell repertoires in COVID-19. Sequenced by immunoSEQ multiplex PCR; TCRdb stores in-frame clones only, minus some. The table records some 120,000 clones, approximately 80% of them present only once. The sample comprised peripheral blood. Receptor source: a woman aged 45-59 years with acute or convalescent COVID-19.

The chain has TRBV5-1 and TRBJ2-1; 8 bases fit TRBD2. Per germline, CDR1 SGHRS and CDR2 YFSETQ. V lost 2 bases and J lost 7; bases outside the gene matches: 2. The CDR3 is made up of 13 amino acids. The CDR3 loop reads CASSLAGENEQFF. The CDR3 region has the DNA TGCGCCAGCAGCTTAGCGGGAGAAAATGAGCAGTTCTTC.

This chain connects TRBV4-2 to TRBJ2-1, with 8 bases fitting TRBD2. J was trimmed by 8 bases and V by 4 bases; bases with no gene match: 19. Germline CDR1 is LGHNA and CDR2 is YNFKEQ. The CDR3 loop spans 18 amino acids. CDR3 bases: TGTGCCAGCAGCCCTCTCCCGCCGGGACTAGGTCAGTCCGATGAGCAGTTCTTC. Translation gives CASSPLPPGLGQSDEQFF.

The chain joins TRBV12-3 or TRBV12-4 to TRBJ2-3, with 7 bases that match TRBD1. The CDR3 extends over 13 amino acids. J gave up 2 bases and V 10 bases, and 6 bases lay outside the gene matches. CDR3 coding DNA: TGTGCCACCTTTAGGGGGCCCACAGATACGCAGTATTTT. Protein sequence: CATFRGPTDTQYF.

The rearrangement joins TRBV5-1 to TRBJ2-2; 8 nucleotides agree with TRBD2. In germline, CDR1 is SGHRS, CDR2 YFSETQ. Trimming took 7 bases from V and 1 from J; bases not matched to a gene: 6. The length of the CDR3 is 15 residues. CDR3 sequence reads: CASSGLGLNTGELFF. The CDR3 bases are TGCGCCAGCTCGGGACTAGGGCTGAACACCGGGGAGCTGTTTTTT.

The V and J genes are TRBV20-1 and TRBJ1-1; D not resolved. Germline CDR1 reads DFQATT; CDR2 reads SNEGSKA (reference sequence). V lost 3 bases and J lost 8, with 10 bases in between. The CDR3 sequence is 11 residues long. The CDR3 reads CSARQSREAFF. CDR3 in DNA: TGCAGTGCTAGGCAGAGCAGGGAAGCTTTCTTT.

This chain uses TRBV5-1 with TRBJ1-1; D might be TRBD1 (6 bases). The CDR3 consists of 12 residues. Germline V gene sequence: CDR1 SGHRS, CDR2 YFSETQ. The V end lost 4 bases, the J end lost 8 bases, and 12 bases lay between the germline ends. CDR3 residues: CASSPNRAEAFF. In DNA, the CDR3 is TGCGCCAGCAGCCCCAACAGGGCCGAAGCTTTCTTT.

The CDR3 DNA reads as TGTGCCAGAAGCCGGGAATGTGACCGTAGCAATCAGCCCCAGCATTTT. Protein product: CARSRECDRSNQPQHF. This rearrangement joins TRBV7-5 to TRBJ1-5. TRBV7-5 is flagged as a pseudogene. CDR3 size: 16 residues.

This clone has only a few counts. CDR3 sequence (DNA): TGTGCCAGCTCACCTACCGGGACAAAGGGCCAGCCCCAGCATTTT. Its protein product is CASSPTGTKGQPQHF. This chain uses TRBV18 with TRBJ1-5; D perhaps matches TRBD1 (6 bases). V was cut by 3 bases and J by 7 bases, with 16 bases left in between. Per the germline V gene, CDR1 is KGHSH and CDR2 is LQKENI. The length of the CDR3 is 15 residues.

The CDR3 spells CASSGGRADEKLFF. In DNA form, the CDR3 reads TGTGCCAGTTCTGGCGGCAGGGCGGATGAAAAACTGTTTTTT. The V call is TRBV19, the J call TRBJ1-4; D is perhaps TRBD1 (5 bases). Germline V gives CDR1 LNHDA, CDR2 SQIVND (reference sequence). This CDR3 has 14 amino acids. The V end was cut by 8 bases, the J end by 6 bases, with 16 bases between. The full variable domain, completed using reference TRBV19 and TRBJ1-4, is DGGITQSPKYLFRKEGQNVTLSCEQNLNHDAMYWYRQDPGQGLRLIYYSQIVNDFQKGDIAEGYSVSREKKESFPLTVTSAQKNPTAFYLCASSGGRADEKLFFGSGTQLSVL.

This chain uses TRBV9 with TRBJ2-7; 10 bases align to TRBD2. The J segment lost 2 bases and the V segment lost 3 bases, leaving 8 bases of the junction unmatched. The V gene's germline CDR1 is SGDLS and CDR2 YYNGEE. The CDR3 is 16 amino acids. The CDR3 spells CASSAQLAGSTYEQYF. DNA for the CDR3: TGTGCCAGCAGCGCCCAACTAGCGGGGAGCACCTACGAGCAGTACTTC.

The chain employs TRBV9 and TRBJ2-1; 12 bases map to TRBD2. Germline assignment: CDR1 SGDLS and CDR2 YYNGEE. J lost 4 bases, V lost 0 bases, and 2 bases had no gene match. The CDR3 has 16 residues. The CDR3 spells CASSVDLAGGYNEQFF. CDR3 DNA sequence: TGTGCCAGCAGCGTAGACCTAGCGGGGGGGTACAATGAGCAGTTCTTC. Using reference TRBV9 and TRBJ2-1 for the parts outside the CDR3, the full variable domain is DSGVTQTPKHLITATGQRVTLRCSPRSGDLSVYWYQQSLDQGLQFLIQYYNGEERAKGNILERFSAQQFPDLHSELNLSSLELGDSALYFCASSVDLAGGYNEQFFGPGTRLTVL.

The chain links TRBV30 to TRBJ1-2; 7 positions agree with TRBD1. From germline, CDR1 is GTSNPN and CDR2 SVGIG (reference sequence). The V and J ends lost 5 bases and 8 bases, in that order; junction bases with no gene match: 11. CDR3 length: 13 amino acids. Here the CDR3 DNA reads TGTGCCTGGGCAGACAGGGTCTCTCACGGCTACACCTTC. Residues: CAWADRVSHGYTF.

This clone was seen only a few times. V and J are TRBV2 and TRBJ2-7; 8 bases fit TRBD1. Germline loops: CDR1 SNHLY, CDR2 FYNNEI. With 8 bases clipped from V and 2 bases from J, the junction kept 8 bases outside the gene matches. There are 14 residues in the CDR3. CDR3 in DNA: TGTGCCAGCTCCTCCGGGACAGGACCCTACGAGCAGTACTTC. This gives the protein CASSSGTGPYEQYF. The full variable domain, completed using reference TRBV2 and TRBJ2-7, is EPEVTQTPSHQVTQMGQEVILRCVPISNHLYFYWYRQILGQKVEFLVSFYNNEISEKSEIFDDQFSVERPDGSNFTLKIRSTKLEDSAMYFCASSSGTGPYEQYFGPGTRLTVT.

The CDR3 loop reads CASSQVNSRGSDGYTF. The CDR3 DNA reads TGTGCCAGCAGCCAAGTCAACTCCCGAGGGAGCGATGGCTACACCTTC. The V call is TRBV14, the J call TRBJ1-2; unclear D gene. V lost 1 base to trimming and J lost 6 bases, with 18 bases between them. Germline V lookup: CDR1 SGHDN, CDR2 FVKESK. The CDR3 is made up of 16 amino acids.

This clone has just one count. The CDR3 spells CASRGTSGSHNEQFF. The CDR3, as DNA: TGCGCCAGCAGGGGGACTAGCGGGAGCCACAATGAGCAGTTCTTC. The chain uses TRBV4-1 and TRBJ2-1; TRBD2 agrees at 14 bases. The V segment lost 6 bases and the J segment 5 bases; nucleotides outside the gene matches: 3. CDR1 is MGHRA and CDR2 is YSYEKL in the germline V gene. This CDR3 is built from 15 residues.

This clone occurred once. This chain links TRBV7-2 with TRBJ2-1; weak D call: TRBD2 (6 bases). Trimming shortened V by 6 bases and J by 5 bases, and 20 bases separated the two germline ends. CDR3 length: 16 residues. Germline CDR1 and CDR2: SGHTA and FQGNSA. The CDR3 spells CASSPQSSVLNNEQFF. In DNA form, the CDR3 reads TGTGCCAGCAGTCCCCAGTCTAGCGTCCTAAACAATGAGCAGTTCTTC.

CDR3 in DNA: TGTGCCAGCAGCACCCGGGACAGCCAGCCCCAGCATTTT. It codes for CASSTRDSQPQHF. The chain has TRBV3-1 (or the pseudogene TRBV3-2) and TRBJ1-5, with 7 positions matching TRBD1. V lost 5 bases to trimming and J lost 7 bases; unmatched junction nucleotides: 5. The CDR3 consists of 13 residues. CDR1 is LGHDT and CDR2 is YNNKEL in the germline V gene (reference sequence).

The count of this clone is one. As DNA, the CDR3 is TGTGCCAGCAGCCCCCAGACAGGGGGCTACGAGCAGTACTTC. It translates to CASSPQTGGYEQYF. The chain uses TRBV7-3 and TRBJ2-7; 9 nucleotides agree with TRBD1. In germline, CDR1 is SGHTA, CDR2 FQGTGA. Germline trimming cut 5 bases from V and 3 bases from J; bases unmatched to any gene: 5. This CDR3 spans 14 amino acids.

This clone turned up a few times. An end of the junction differs from the germline gene, which may be a read error. The chain links TRBV6-5 to TRBJ2-1; 9 bases agree with TRBD2. The CDR3 has 14 amino acids. CDR1 and CDR2 (germline): MNHEY, SVGAGI. The CDR3: CASMRAGGYTEQFF. The CDR3 DNA reads TGTGCCAGCATGCGGGCGGGGGGGTACACTGAGCAGTTCTTC.

CDR3 bases: TGTGCCAGCAGCCAAGGCATATGGGATACGGGAAATCAGCCCCAGCATTTT. Amino acids: CASSQGIWDTGNQPQHF. The chain has TRBV4-2 and TRBJ1-5; no reliable D call. Trimming left V 1 base short and J 4 bases short, with 17 bases between. Germline assignment: CDR1 LGHNA and CDR2 YNFKEQ. This CDR3 comprises 17 residues.